The entry below gives a single T cell receptor (beta chain) sequence along with its context. The CDR3 runs 16 residues. CDR1 is WSHSY, CDR2 SAAADI, per germline. V lost 6 bases, J lost 5 bases, and 20 bases lay in between. Unique molecular identifiers were incorporated into the prepared TCRbeta library. MiXCR, applied by TCRdb to the PCR reads, yields one record per CDR3 protein. The sample contains about 200,000 distinct CDR3 sequences, roughly 15% of which appear only once. This sample was included in a study of T-cell reconstitution after alpha-beta-depleted transplantation in children. V and J are TRBV10-2 and TRBJ2-1; D possibly corresponds to TRBD2 (6 bases). This specimen was PBMCs from the stem cell graft donor, taken from the stem cell graft. This receptor was obtained from a human donor who donated a stem cell graft to a child with acute lymphoblastic leukemia. CDR3 in amino acids: CASSPLGARRDNEQFF. The CDR3 coding sequence is TGCGCCAGCAGCCCCCTCGGGGCGAGGAGGGACAATGAGCAGTTCTTC.